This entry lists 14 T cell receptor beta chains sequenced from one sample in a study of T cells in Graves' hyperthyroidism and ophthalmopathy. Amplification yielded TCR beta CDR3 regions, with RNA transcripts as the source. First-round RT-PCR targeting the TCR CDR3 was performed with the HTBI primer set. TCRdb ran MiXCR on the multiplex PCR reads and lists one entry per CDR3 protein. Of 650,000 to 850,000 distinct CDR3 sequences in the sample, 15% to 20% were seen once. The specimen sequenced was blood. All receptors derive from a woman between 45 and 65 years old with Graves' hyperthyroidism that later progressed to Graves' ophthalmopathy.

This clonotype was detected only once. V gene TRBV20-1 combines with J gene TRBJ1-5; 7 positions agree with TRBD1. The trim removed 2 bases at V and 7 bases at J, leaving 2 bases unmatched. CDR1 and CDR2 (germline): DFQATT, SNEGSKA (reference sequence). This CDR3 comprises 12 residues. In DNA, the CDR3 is TGCAGTGCTAGACAGGGGGTCCAGCCCCAGCATTTT. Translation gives CSARQGVQPQHF.

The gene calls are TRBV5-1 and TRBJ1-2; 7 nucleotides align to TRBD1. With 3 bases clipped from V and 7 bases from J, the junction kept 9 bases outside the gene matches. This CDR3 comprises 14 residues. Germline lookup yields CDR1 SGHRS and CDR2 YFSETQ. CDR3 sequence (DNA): TGCGCCAGCAGCTCTCCAGGGGGGGAAGGTGGCTACACCTTC. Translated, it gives CASSSPGGEGGYTF.

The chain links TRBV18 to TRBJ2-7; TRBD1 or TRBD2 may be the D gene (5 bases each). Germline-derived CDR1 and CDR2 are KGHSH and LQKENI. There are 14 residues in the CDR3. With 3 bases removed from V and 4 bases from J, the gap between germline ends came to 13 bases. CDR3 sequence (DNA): TGTGCCAGCTCACCGGGGCACCGGAGGTACGAGCAGTACTTC. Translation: CASSPGHRRYEQYF. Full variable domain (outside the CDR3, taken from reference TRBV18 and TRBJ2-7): NAGVMQNPRHLVRRRGQEARLRCSPMKGHSHVYWYRQLPEEGLKFMVYLQKENIIDESGMPKERFSAEFPKEGPSILRIQQVVRGDSAAYFCASSPGHRRYEQYFGPGTRLTVT.

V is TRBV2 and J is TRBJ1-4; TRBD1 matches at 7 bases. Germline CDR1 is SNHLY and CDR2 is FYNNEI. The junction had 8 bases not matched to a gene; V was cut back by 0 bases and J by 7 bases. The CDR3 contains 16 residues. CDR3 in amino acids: CASSEARRGGGEKLFF. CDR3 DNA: TGTGCCAGCAGTGAAGCGCGGAGAGGGGGCGGTGAAAAACTGTTTTTT.

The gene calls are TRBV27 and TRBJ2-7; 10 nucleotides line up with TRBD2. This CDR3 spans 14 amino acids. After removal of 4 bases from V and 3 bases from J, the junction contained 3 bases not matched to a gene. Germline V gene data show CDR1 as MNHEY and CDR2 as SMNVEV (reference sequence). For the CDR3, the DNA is TGTGCCAGCAGTTCTAGCGGGGGAGTCTACGAGCAGTACTTC. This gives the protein CASSSSGGVYEQYF.

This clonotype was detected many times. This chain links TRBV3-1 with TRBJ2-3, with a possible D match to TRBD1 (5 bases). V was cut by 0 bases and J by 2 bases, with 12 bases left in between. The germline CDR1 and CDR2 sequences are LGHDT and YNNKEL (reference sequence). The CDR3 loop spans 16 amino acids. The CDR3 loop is CASSQDRALLTDTQYF. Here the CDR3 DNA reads TGTGCCAGCAGCCAAGACAGGGCACTCCTCACAGATACGCAGTATTTT.

The CDR3 nucleotides are TGTGCTAGCTCCCACCGGGACAACCAGAATCAGCCCCAGCATTTT. It specifies CASSHRDNQNQPQHF. V gene TRBV7-7 combines with J gene TRBJ1-5; perhaps TRBD1 as D (6 bases). This CDR3 spans 15 amino acids. Looked up from germline, CDR1 is SSHAT and CDR2 is FNYEAQ (reference sequence).

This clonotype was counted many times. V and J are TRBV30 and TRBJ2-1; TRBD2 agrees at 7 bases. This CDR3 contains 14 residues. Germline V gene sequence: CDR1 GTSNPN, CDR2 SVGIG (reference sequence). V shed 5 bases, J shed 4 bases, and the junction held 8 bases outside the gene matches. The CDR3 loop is CAWALGGGYNEQFF. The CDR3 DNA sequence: TGTGCCTGGGCCCTTGGGGGGGGGTACAATGAGCAGTTCTTC.

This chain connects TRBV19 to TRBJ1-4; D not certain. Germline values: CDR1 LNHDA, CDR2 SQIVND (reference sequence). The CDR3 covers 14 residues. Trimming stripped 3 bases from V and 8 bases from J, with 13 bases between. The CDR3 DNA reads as TGTGCCAGTAGTATTTCCGGGCCGTACGAAAAACTGTTTTTT. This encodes CASSISGPYEKLFF.

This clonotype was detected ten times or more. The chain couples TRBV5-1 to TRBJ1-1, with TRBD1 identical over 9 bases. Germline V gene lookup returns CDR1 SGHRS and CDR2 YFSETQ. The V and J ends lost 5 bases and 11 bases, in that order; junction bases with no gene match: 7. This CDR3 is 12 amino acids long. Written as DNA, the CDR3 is TGCGCCAGCAGTTCCGGGACAGGGTTGGCTTTCTTT. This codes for CASSSGTGLAFF.

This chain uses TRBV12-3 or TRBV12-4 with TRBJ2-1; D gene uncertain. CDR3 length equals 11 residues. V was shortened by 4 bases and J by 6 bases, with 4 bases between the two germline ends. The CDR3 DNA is TGTGCCAGCAGTTCGTTCAATGAGCAGTTCTTC. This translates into CASSSFNEQFF.

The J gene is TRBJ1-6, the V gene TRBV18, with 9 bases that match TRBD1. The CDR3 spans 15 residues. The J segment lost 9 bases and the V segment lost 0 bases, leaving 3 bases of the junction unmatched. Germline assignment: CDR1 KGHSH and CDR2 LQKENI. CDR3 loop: CASSPPGTGTSPLHF. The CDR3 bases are TGTGCCAGCTCACCACCGGGGACAGGGACTTCACCCCTCCACTTT.

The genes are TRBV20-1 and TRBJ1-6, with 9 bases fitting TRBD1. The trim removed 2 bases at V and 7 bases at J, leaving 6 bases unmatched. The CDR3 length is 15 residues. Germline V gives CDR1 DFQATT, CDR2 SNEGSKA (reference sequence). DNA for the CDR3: TGCAGTGCTAGACGGACAGGGGCGCCGAATTCACCCCTCCACTTT. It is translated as CSARRTGAPNSPLHF.

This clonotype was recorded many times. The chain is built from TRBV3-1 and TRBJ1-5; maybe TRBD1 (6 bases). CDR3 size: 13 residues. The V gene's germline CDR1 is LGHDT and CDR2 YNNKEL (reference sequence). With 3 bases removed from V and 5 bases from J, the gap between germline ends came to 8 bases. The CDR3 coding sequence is TGTGCCAGCAGCCACTCAGGGGATCAGCCCCAGCATTTT. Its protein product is CASSHSGDQPQHF.